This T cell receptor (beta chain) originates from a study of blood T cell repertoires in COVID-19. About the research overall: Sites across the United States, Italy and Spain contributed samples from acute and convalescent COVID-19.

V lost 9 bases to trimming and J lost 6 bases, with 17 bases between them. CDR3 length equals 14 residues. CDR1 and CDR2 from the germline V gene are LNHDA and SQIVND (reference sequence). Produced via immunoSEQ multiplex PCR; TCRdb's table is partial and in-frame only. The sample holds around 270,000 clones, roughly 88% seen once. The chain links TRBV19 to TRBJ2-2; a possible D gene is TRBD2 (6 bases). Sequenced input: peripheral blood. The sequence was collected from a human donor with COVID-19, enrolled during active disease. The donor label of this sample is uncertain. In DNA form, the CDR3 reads TGTGCCAGCCCGGGACTGCATGAGGCCGGGGAGCTGTTTTTT. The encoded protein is CASPGLHEAGELFF.